Below, 9 T cell receptor beta chains from the same sample are listed, as sequenced in a study of CD8 T cells in ankylosing spondylitis. Study results and caveats: In ankylosing spondylitis blood, a motif of roughly eight highly homologous TCR beta variants appeared characteristic.

Using its own MiXCR run on the 5' RACE reads, TCRdb lists one record per CDR3 protein. The sample consists of some 800,000 distinct CDR3 sequences, about an eighth of them appearing once. These TCRs are of unknown antigen specificity. The specimen sequenced was blood, either unsorted or a sorted T cell fraction (not recorded which). These receptors all come from a male donor with ankylosing spondylitis.

The V gene is TRBV6-5, the J gene TRBJ2-2; D remains ambiguous. Trimming cost V 3 bases and J 2 bases, with 7 bases left between them. CDR3 size: 14 residues. The germline gives CDR1 MNHEY, CDR2 SVGAGI. The CDR3 spells CASSYLDNTGELFF. The DNA of the CDR3 is TGTGCCAGCAGTTATTTGGACAACACCGGGGAGCTGTTTTTT.

This clonotype has only a few counts. The V gene is TRBV7-2, the J gene TRBJ2-3; 14 bases fit TRBD2. V was pared by 5 bases and J by 7 bases, with 8 bases of the junction left unmatched. The germline gives CDR1 SGHTA, CDR2 FQGNSA. This CDR3 spans 16 amino acids. The CDR3 loop is CASSPRLAGGRNTQYF. The CDR3, as DNA: TGTGCCAGCAGCCCCCGACTAGCGGGGGGGCGTAATACGCAGTATTTT.

This clonotype was counted a few times. This chain connects TRBV4-3 to TRBJ2-7, with TRBD1 matching over 8 bases. There are 18 residues in the CDR3. Germline V gene lookup returns CDR1 LGHNA and CDR2 YSLEER. V lost 0 bases and J lost 0; bases outside the gene matches: 10. CDR3 nucleotides: TGCGCCAGCAGCCAAGAAAATCGCAGGGGGCTCCCCTCCTACGAGCAGTACTTC. This gives the protein CASSQENRRGLPSYEQYF.

The sample holds a few counts of this clonotype. J is TRBJ2-1 and V is TRBV20-1, with 10 bases that match TRBD2. The CDR3 has 14 residues. Germline lookup yields CDR1 DFQATT and CDR2 SNEGSKA (reference sequence). J was trimmed by 7 bases and V by 6 bases; bases with no gene match: 9. The CDR3 region is CSAVRGSGRNEQFF. CDR3 DNA: TGCAGTGCCGTTCGGGGTAGCGGGAGGAATGAGCAGTTCTTC.

This clonotype was seen a single time. The chain employs TRBV6-1 and TRBJ2-5; 12 nucleotides match TRBD2. CDR1 and CDR2 from the germline V gene are MNHNS and SASEGT. The length of the CDR3 is 16 residues. V lost 2 bases and J lost 7; bases outside the gene matches: 8. The CDR3 reads CASSESPTSGSRTQYF. In DNA form, the CDR3 reads TGTGCCAGCAGTGAATCCCCGACTAGCGGGAGTAGGACCCAGTACTTC.

V is TRBV29-1 and J is TRBJ2-1; weak D call: TRBD2 (6 bases). The CDR3 has 13 residues. CDR1 and CDR2 from the germline V gene are SQVTM and ANQGSEA. The V and J ends lost 7 bases and 3 bases respectively, with 13 bases between them. CDR3 loop: CSAAEGIYNEQFF. CDR3 nucleotide sequence: TGCAGCGCCGCGGAGGGGATCTACAATGAGCAGTTCTTC.

A word on this clonotype: Compared with germline, one end of the junction differs, possibly owing to a read error. This rearrangement joins TRBV5-1 to TRBJ2-1, with 9 bases identical to TRBD1. Per the germline V gene, CDR1 is SGHRS and CDR2 is YFSETQ. The length of the CDR3 is 17 residues. CDR3 amino acids: CASRQMGQGGSYNDQFF. In nucleotides, the CDR3 is TGCGCCAGCCGCCAGATGGGACAGGGAGGCTCCTACAATGACCAGTTCTTC.

The rearrangement links TRBV20-1 to TRBJ1-1; D remains unclear. This CDR3 region has 12 residues. Trimming shortened V by 3 bases and J by 10 bases, and 15 bases separated the two germline ends. Per germline, CDR1 DFQATT and CDR2 SNEGSKA (reference sequence). The CDR3 loop reads CSASRGIEGAFF. CDR3 bases: TGCAGTGCTAGTAGAGGGATTGAGGGAGCTTTCTTT.

This clonotype was detected only a few times. The CDR3 DNA follows: TGCAGTGCTAGAGATGGATTATATGGCTACACCTTC. The encoded protein is CSARDGLYGYTF. The chain combines TRBV20-1 with TRBJ1-2, with no clear D. The CDR3 extends over 12 amino acids. Germline loops: CDR1 DFQATT, CDR2 SNEGSKA (reference sequence). V was shortened by 0 bases and J by 5 bases, with 7 bases between the two germline ends.